This T cell receptor beta chain was sequenced during a study of regulatory T cells in long-lasting Graves disease. The CDR3 is 13 residues long. Trimming removed 4 bases from V and 4 bases from J, with 11 bases in between. Germline CDR1 reads SGHRS; CDR2 reads YFSETQ. Building the TCR beta libraries relied on iRepertoire HTBI primers, and CDR3 regions underwent Arm-PCR. Using its own MiXCR run on the multiplex PCR reads, TCRdb lists one record per CDR3 protein. Of 450,000 to 600,000 distinct CDR3 sequences detected, 15% to 20% appear once; the ten largest clones hold about 12%. As for time point: newly diagnosed GD, antithyroid drugs for less than 3 months. Extracted PBMC RNA gave rise to the TCR library. This clonotype was found many times. The same data also contributed to another study, on T cells in Graves' hyperthyroidism and ophthalmopathy. That work states: The HTBI primer set served for first-round RT-PCR of the TCR CDR3.

The sequence was obtained from a man aged 40-49 years with Graves disease. The V gene is TRBV5-1, the J gene TRBJ1-2; D may be TRBD1 (6 bases). Sample: peripheral blood mononuclear cells (PBMCs), taken at new diagnosis, from a patient treated with antithyroid drugs. The CDR3 coding sequence is TGCGCCAGCAGCCTGGACAGCTCCTATGGCTACACCTTC. As protein: CASSLDSSYGYTF.